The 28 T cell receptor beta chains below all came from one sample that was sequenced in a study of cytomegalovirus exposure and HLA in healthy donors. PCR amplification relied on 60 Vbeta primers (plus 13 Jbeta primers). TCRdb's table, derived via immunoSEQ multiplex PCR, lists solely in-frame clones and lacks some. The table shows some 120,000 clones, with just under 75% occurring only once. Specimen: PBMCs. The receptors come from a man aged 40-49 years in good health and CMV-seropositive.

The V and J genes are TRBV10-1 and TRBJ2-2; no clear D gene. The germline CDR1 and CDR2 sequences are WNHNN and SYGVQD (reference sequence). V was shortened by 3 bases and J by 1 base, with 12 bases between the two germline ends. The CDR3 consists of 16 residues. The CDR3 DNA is TGCGCCAGCAGTGATTGGGCAGGAAAGAACACCGGGGAGCTGTTTTTT. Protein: CASSDWAGKNTGELFF.

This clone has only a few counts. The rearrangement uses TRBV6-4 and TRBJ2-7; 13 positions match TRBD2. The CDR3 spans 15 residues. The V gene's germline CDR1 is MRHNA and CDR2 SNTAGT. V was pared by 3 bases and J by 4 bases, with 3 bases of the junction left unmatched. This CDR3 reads CASSEGLAGLYEQYF. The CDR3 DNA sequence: TGTGCCAGCAGTGAGGGACTAGCGGGATTATACGAGCAGTACTTC.

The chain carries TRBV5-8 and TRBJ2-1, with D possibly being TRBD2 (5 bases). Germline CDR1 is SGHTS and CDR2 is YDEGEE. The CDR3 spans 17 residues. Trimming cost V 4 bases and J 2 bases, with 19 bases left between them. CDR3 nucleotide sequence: TGTGCCAGCAGCCTGGAGCCTAGCCAGAGCCCCTACAATGAGCAGTTCTTC. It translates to CASSLEPSQSPYNEQFF.

The CDR3 coding sequence is TGTGCCACCAGCAGAGTCGCTTTGCGGGTGATCGTGGAGACCCAGTACTTC. Translating it yields CATSRVALRVIVETQYF. The gene calls are TRBV15 and TRBJ2-5; TRBD2 might be the D (5 bases). Per the germline V gene, CDR1 is LNHNV and CDR2 is YYDKDF (reference sequence). The CDR3 is 17 residues long. Trimming cost V 1 base and J 5 bases, with 20 bases left between them.

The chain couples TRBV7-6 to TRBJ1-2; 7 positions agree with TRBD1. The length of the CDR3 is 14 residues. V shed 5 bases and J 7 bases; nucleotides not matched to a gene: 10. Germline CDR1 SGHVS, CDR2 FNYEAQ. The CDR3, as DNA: TGTGCCAGCAGCCCCGGCAGGGGGATATCTGGCTACACCTTC. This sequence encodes CASSPGRGISGYTF.

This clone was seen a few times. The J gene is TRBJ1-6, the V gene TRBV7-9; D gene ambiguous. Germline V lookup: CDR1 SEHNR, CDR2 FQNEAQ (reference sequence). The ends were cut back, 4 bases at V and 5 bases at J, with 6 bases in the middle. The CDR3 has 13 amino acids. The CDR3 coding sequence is TGTGCCAGCAGCTCCCAGGATAATTCACCCCTCCACTTT. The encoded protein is CASSSQDNSPLHF.

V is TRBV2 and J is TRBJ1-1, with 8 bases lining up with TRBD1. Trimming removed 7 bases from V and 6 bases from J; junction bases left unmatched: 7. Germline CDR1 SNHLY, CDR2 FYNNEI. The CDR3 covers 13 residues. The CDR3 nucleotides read TGTGCCAGCACCGCCGGGACAGGACCTGAAGCTTTCTTT. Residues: CASTAGTGPEAFF.

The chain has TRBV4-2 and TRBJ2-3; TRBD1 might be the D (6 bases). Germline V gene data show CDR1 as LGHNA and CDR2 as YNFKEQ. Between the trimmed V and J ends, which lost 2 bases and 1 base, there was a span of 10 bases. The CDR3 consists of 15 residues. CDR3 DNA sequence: TGTGCCAGCAGCCAAACGACAGGCCGCACAGATACGCAGTATTTT. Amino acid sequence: CASSQTTGRTDTQYF.

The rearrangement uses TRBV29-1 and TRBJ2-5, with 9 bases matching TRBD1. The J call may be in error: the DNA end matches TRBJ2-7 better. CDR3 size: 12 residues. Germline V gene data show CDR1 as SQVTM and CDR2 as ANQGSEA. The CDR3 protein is CSVGQGAYEQYF. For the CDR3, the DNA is TGCAGCGTTGGACAGGGGGCCTACGAGCAGTACTTC.

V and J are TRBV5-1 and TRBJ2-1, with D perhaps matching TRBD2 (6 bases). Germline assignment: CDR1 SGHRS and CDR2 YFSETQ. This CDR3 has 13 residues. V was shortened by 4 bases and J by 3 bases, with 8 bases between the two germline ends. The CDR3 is CASSLALYNEQFF. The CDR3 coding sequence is TGCGCCAGCAGCCTAGCGCTCTACAATGAGCAGTTCTTC.

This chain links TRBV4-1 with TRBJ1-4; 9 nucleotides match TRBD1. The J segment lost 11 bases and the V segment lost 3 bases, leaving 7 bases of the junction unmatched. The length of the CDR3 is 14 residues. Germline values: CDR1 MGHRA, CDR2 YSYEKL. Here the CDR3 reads CASSQDRGRGKLFF. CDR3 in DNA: TGCGCCAGCAGCCAGGACAGGGGAAGAGGGAAACTGTTTTTT.

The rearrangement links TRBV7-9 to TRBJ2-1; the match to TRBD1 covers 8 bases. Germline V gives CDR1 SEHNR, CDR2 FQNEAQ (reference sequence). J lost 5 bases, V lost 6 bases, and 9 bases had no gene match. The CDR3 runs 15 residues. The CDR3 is CASRKAGTGHNEQFF. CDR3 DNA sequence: TGTGCCAGCAGAAAGGCCGGGACAGGACACAATGAGCAGTTCTTC.

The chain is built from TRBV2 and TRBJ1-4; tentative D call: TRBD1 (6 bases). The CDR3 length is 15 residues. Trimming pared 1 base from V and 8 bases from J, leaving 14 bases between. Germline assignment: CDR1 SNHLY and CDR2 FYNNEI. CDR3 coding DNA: TGTGCCAGCAGTGAAGTACAGGGTTTAAGGGAAAAACTGTTTTTT. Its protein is CASSEVQGLREKLFF.

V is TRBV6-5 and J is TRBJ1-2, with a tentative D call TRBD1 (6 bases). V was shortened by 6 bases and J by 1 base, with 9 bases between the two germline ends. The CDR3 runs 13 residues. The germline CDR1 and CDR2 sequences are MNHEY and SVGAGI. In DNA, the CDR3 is TGTGCCAGCAGGCCAGGGGTTAACTATGGCTACACCTTC. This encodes CASRPGVNYGYTF.

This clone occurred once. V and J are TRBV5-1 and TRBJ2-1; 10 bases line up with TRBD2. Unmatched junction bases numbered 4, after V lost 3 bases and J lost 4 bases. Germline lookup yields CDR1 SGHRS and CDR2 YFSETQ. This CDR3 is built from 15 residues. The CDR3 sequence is CASSSGLAMYNEQFF. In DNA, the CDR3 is TGCGCCAGCAGCTCGGGACTAGCGATGTACAATGAGCAGTTCTTC.

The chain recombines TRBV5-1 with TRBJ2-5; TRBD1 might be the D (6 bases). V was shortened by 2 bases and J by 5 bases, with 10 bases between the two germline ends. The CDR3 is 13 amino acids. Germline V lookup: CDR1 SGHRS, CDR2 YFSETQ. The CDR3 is CASSLGGDETQYF. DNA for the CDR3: TGCGCCAGCAGCTTAGGGGGAGACGAGACCCAGTACTTC.

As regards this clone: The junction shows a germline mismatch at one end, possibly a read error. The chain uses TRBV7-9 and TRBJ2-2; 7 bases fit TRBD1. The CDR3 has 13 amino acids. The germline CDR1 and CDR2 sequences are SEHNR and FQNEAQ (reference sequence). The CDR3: CSSRLGGPGELFF. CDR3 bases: TGTTCCAGCAGATTAGGGGGCCCCGGGGAGCTGTTTTTT.

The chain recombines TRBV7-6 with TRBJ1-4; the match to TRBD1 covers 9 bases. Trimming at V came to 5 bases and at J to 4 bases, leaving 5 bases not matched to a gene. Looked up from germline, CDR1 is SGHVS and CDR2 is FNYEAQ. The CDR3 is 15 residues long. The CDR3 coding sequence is TGTGCCAGCAGCCAGTACAGGGGGCTTAATGAAAAACTGTTTTTT. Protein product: CASSQYRGLNEKLFF.

CDR3 sequence reads: CASSLGLAGGGKNEQFF. CDR3 nucleotides: TGTGCCAGCAGCTTAGGATTAGCGGGGGGGGGTAAAAATGAGCAGTTCTTC. This chain joins TRBV11-3 and TRBJ2-1, with 11 bases that match TRBD2. Trimming removed 1 base from V and 7 bases from J; junction bases left unmatched: 9. This CDR3 is 17 amino acids long. CDR1 and CDR2 (germline): SGHNT, YENEEA. The full variable domain, completed using reference TRBV11-3 and TRBJ2-1, is EAGVVQSPRYKIIEKKQPVAFWCNPISGHNTLYWYLQNLGQGPELLIRYENEEAVDDSQLPKDRFSAERLKGVDSTLKIQPAELGDSAVYLCASSLGLAGGGKNEQFFGPGTRLTVL.

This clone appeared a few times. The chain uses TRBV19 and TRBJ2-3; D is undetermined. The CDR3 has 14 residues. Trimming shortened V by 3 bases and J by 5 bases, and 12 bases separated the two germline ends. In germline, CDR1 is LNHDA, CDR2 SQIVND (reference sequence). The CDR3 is CASSIGNTGDTQYF. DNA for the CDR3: TGTGCCAGTAGTATCGGTAACACGGGAGATACGCAGTATTTT.

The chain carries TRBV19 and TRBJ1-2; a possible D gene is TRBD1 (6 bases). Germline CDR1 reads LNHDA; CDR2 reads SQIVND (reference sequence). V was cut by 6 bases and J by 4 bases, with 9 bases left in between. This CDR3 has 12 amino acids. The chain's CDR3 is CASRTGSYGYTF. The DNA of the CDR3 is TGTGCCAGTAGAACAGGGTCCTATGGCTACACCTTC.

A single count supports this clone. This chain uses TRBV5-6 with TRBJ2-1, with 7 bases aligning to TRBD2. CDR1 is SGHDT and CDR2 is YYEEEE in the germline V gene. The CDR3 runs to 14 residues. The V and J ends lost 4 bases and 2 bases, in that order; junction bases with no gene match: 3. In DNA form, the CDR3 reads TGTGCCAGCAGCGGGGGGGAGGCCTACAATGAGCAGTTCTTC. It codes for CASSGGEAYNEQFF.

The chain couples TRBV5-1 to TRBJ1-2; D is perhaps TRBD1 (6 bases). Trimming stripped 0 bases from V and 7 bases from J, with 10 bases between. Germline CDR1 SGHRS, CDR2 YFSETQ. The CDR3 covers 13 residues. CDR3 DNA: TGCGCCAGCAGCTTGGACAGGGAGGGTGGCTACACCTTC. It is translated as CASSLDREGGYTF. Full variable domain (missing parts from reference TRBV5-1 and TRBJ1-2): KAGVTQTPRYLIKTRGQQVTLSCSPISGHRSVSWYQQTPGQGLQFLFEYFSETQRNKGNFPGRFSGRQFSNSRSEMNVSTLELGDSALYLCASSLDREGGYTFGSGTRLTVV.

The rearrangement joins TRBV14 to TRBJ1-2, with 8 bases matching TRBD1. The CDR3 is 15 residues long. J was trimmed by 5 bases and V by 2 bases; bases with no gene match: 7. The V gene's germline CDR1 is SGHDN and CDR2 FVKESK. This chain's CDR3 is CASSQYPGQAYGYTF. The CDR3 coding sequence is TGTGCCAGCAGCCAATATCCGGGACAGGCATATGGCTACACCTTC.

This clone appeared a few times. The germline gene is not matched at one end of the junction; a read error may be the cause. The CDR3 spells CASSLHSDEQYF. The CDR3 nucleotides are TGTGCCAGCAGCTTACACTCCGACGAGCAGTACTTC. The chain uses TRBV7-9 and TRBJ2-7; D is ambiguous. The CDR3 is 12 residues long. The germline CDR1 and CDR2 sequences are SEHNR and FQNEAQ (reference sequence).

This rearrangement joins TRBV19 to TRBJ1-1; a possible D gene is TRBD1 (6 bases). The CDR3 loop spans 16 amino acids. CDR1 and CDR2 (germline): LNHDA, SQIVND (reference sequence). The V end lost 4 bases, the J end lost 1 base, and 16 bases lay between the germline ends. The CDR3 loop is CASSTQRQGPNTEAFF. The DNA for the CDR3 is TGTGCCAGTAGTACCCAGAGGCAGGGGCCGAACACTGAAGCTTTCTTT.

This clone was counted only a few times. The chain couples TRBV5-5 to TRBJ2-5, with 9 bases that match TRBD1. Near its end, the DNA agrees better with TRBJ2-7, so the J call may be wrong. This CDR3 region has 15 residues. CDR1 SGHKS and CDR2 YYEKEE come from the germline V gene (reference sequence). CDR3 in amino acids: CASSPLGTGYYEQYF. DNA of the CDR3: TGTGCCAGCAGCCCACTGGGGACAGGGTACTACGAGCAGTACTTC.

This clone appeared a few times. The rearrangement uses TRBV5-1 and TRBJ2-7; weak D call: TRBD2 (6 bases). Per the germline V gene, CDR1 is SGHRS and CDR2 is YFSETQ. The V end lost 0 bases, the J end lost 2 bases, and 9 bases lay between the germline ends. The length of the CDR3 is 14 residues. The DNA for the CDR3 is TGCGCCAGCAGCTTGGTGGCGGGGCCCTACGAGCAGTACTTC. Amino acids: CASSLVAGPYEQYF.